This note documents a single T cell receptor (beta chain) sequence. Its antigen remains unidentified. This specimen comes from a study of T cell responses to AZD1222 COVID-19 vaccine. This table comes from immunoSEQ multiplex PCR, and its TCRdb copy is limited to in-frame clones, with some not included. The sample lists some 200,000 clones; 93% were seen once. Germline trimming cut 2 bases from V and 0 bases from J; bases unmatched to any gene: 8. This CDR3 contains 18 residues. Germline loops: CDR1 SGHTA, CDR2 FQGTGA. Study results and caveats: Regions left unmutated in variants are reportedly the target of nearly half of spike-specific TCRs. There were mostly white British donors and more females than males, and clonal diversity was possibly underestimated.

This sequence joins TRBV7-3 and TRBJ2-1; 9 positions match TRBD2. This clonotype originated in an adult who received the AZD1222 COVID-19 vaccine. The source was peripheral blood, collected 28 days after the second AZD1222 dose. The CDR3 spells CASSLPQERGASYNEQFF. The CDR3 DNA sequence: TGTGCCAGCAGCTTACCCCAGGAGCGGGGGGCCTCCTACAATGAGCAGTTCTTC.